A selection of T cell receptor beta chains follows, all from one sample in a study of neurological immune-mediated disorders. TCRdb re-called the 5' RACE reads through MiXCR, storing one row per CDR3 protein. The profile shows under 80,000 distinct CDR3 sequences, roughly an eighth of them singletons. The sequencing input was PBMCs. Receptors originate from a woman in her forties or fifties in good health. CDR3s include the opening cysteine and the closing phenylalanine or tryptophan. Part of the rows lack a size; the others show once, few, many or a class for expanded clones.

CDR3 protein: CASRLLAGSADTQYF
J gene: TRBJ2-3
clone size: many
V gene: TRBV5-1

CDR3 protein: CSVDTGGREQFF
J gene: TRBJ2-1
clone size: -
V gene: TRBV29-1

CDR3 protein: CAIGGGANYGYTF
J gene: TRBJ1-2
clone size: many
V gene: TRBV28

CDR3 protein: CASSPGSATGELFF
J gene: TRBJ2-2
clone size: many
V gene: TRBV5-1

CDR3 protein: CSARTSRGGTEAFF
J gene: TRBJ1-1
clone size: many
V gene: TRBV20-1

CDR3 protein: CSARVPTIFGYTF
J gene: TRBJ1-2
clone size: many
V gene: TRBV20-1

CDR3 protein: CSASPYARTPETQYF
J gene: TRBJ2-5
clone size: many
V gene: TRBV20-1

CDR3 protein: CASSLGLTQETQYF
J gene: TRBJ2-5
clone size: few
V gene: TRBV5-1

CDR3 protein: CASSLGQGNIETQYF
J gene: TRBJ2-5
clone size: many
V gene: TRBV28

CDR3 protein: CASSLAPGTGYEQYF
J gene: TRBJ2-7
clone size: many
V gene: TRBV5-1

CDR3 protein: CASSSGDPYTGELFF
J gene: TRBJ2-2
clone size: -
V gene: TRBV7-6

CDR3 protein: CASSPGTSGGGYTQYF
J gene: TRBJ2-3
clone size: -
V gene: TRBV5-6

CDR3 protein: CASSLDSRSSYEQYF
J gene: TRBJ2-7
clone size: many
V gene: TRBV7-2

CDR3 protein: CASSPNFGQPQHF
J gene: TRBJ1-5
clone size: many
V gene: TRBV5-5

CDR3 protein: CSARDLGTRDGTQYF
J gene: TRBJ2-5
clone size: -
V gene: TRBV20-1

CDR3 protein: CSGTRLAGGPDTQYF
J gene: TRBJ2-3
clone size: many
V gene: TRBV20-1

CDR3 protein: CASSLTGVSYNEQFF
J gene: TRBJ2-1
clone size: many
V gene: TRBV7-2

CDR3 protein: CAISRAGQLGYGEQFF
J gene: TRBJ2-1
clone size: -
V gene: TRBV7-7